The rows below give T cell receptor beta chains drawn from one sample of a study of OX40 agonist ivuxolimab in advanced cancers. Assay: immunoSEQ multiplex PCR; the TCRdb copy retains only in-frame clones and omits some. Altogether about 61,000 clones are present, under 90% being singletons, with the ten largest covering around 0.52%. Sequencing was performed on CD4+ or CD8+ T cells sorted from blood, taken in a trial of the OX40 agonist ivuxolimab. All receptors come from an adult with an advanced solid tumor such as melanoma, head and neck, liver or kidney cancer. CDR3s include the opening cysteine and the closing phenylalanine or tryptophan. D genes are given only for firm matches. Expanded clones are given a class, and other clones once, few, many or no size at all.

V gene	D gene	J gene	clone size	CDR3 DNA	CDR3 protein
TRBV7-2	NA	TRBJ2-2	NA	TGTGCCAGCAGCAAGGGGGGTTTTGGCACCGGGGAGCTGTTTTTT	CASSKGGFGTGELFF
TRBV18	NA	TRBJ2-7	NA	TGTGCCAGCTCACCACCTGGGTCCTACGAGCAGTACTTC	CASSPPGSYEQYF
TRBV11-2	NA	TRBJ2-4	NA	TGTGCCAGCACCCCGGGGGAGGGGAGGGGGATTCAGTACTTC	CASTPGEGRGIQYF
TRBV7-9	NA	TRBJ1-4	once	TGTGCCAGCAGCTTGGGCCAAAATGAAAAACTGTTTTTT	CASSLGQNEKLFF
TRBV5-1	NA	TRBJ2-2	NA	TGCGCCAGCAGCCCCCAGGGTAGCGGATACACCGGGGAGCTGTTTTTT	CASSPQGSGYTGELFF
TRBV19	NA	TRBJ1-2	few	TGTGCCAGTAGATGGGGGCCCGAGGGCTACACCTTC	CASRWGPEGYTF
TRBV5-6	TRBD1	TRBJ1-2	NA	TGTGCCAGCTTCAACAGGGGAGTTTATGGCTACACCTTC	CASFNRGVYGYTF
TRBV5-8	NA	TRBJ1-2	NA	TGTGCCAGCAGCTTGGCTCCCAGTTTACAGGGCTACTATGGCTACACCTTC	CASSLAPSLQGYYGYTF
TRBV5-4	NA	TRBJ1-2	once	TGTGCCAGCAGCTTAGGGGCATCCTCCTATGGCTACACCTTC	CASSLGASSYGYTF
TRBV6-5	NA	TRBJ2-3	NA	TGTGCCAGCAGACCAGAAATCACAAGCACAGATACGCAGTATTTT	CASRPEITSTDTQYF
TRBV25-1	NA	TRBJ1-2	NA	TGTGCCAGCAGTGAATTCCGGGATCCTAACTATGGCTACACCTTC	CASSEFRDPNYGYTF
TRBV5-4	NA	TRBJ1-4	once	TGTGCCAGCAGCTTGGGGGGCAGGGGTGCAACTAATGAAAAACTGTTTTTT	CASSLGGRGATNEKLFF
TRBV9	NA	TRBJ2-3	NA	TGTGCCAGCAGCGTAGACGGCTTTCCCACAGATACGCAGTATTTT	CASSVDGFPTDTQYF
TRBV6-1	NA	TRBJ2-4	NA	TGTGCCAGCAGTCCTAGGGGACAATGGGGAAACATTCAGTACTTC	CASSPRGQWGNIQYF
TRBV6-1	NA	TRBJ2-5	NA	TGTGCCAGCAGTGAAGCATCGGAGACCCAGTACTTC	CASSEASETQYF
TRBV28	TRBD2	TRBJ2-2	NA	TGTGCCAGCAGTTTATTCACTAGCGGAGTAATGAACACCGGGGAGCTGTTTTTT	CASSLFTSGVMNTGELFF
TRBV19	NA	TRBJ2-2	NA	TGTGCCAGTAGTATTACGGGAGAGAACACCGGGGAGCTGTTTTTT	CASSITGENTGELFF
TRBV5-6	TRBD1	TRBJ2-1	NA	TGTGCCAGCAGCTACAACAGGGGAGAAAGCTACAATGAGCAGTTCTTC	CASSYNRGESYNEQFF
TRBV11-2	TRBD2	TRBJ2-7	NA	TGTGCCAGCAGCCTCGCGGGAGGGCACGAGCAGTACTTC	CASSLAGGHEQYF
TRBV7-8	NA	TRBJ1-4	few	TGTGCCAGCAGCCTGAGGGTGCCAACTAATGAAAAACTGTTTTTT	CASSLRVPTNEKLFF
TRBV16	NA	TRBJ1-1	once	TGTGCCAGCAGCCAATCGCTATTGGGCCAGAGCGAAGCTTTCTTT	CASSQSLLGQSEAFF
TRBV7-6	TRBD2	TRBJ2-1	NA	TGTGCCAGCAGCTTAGCATTGAGCGGGAGGTTCCCTCTAGGCTCCTACAATGAGCAGTTCTTC	CASSLALSGRFPLGSYNEQFF
TRBV5-1	NA	TRBJ2-5	NA	TGCGCCAGCAGCTTGGGCAACCAAGAGACCCAGTACTTC	CASSLGNQETQYF
TRBV5-8	NA	TRBJ2-7	NA	TGTGCCAGCAGCTTGGTTGTAGCGGCGGGGGAGCAGTACTTC	CASSLVVAAGEQYF
TRBV5-4	NA	TRBJ2-7	NA	TGTGCCAGCAGCTCCCCCTACGAGCAGTACTTC	CASSSPYEQYF
TRBV19	NA	TRBJ1-1	NA	TGTGCCAGTAGTATACGCCGGGGAGGCCCTGAAGCTTTCTTT	CASSIRRGGPEAFF
TRBV30	NA	TRBJ1-1	NA	TGTGCCTGGAAAATGGACACTGAAGCTTTCTTT	CAWKMDTEAFF
TRBV7-9	NA	TRBJ2-5	NA	TGTGCCAGCAGCTTTGCATCGGCAGTACAAGAGACCCAGTACTTC	CASSFASAVQETQYF
TRBV6-6	NA	TRBJ1-2	few	TGTGCCAGCAGTCCCTATGTCGGGTTCTATGGCTACACCTTC	CASSPYVGFYGYTF
TRBV18	TRBD2	TRBJ2-1	NA	TGTGCCAGCTCACCACCGACTAGCGGGGGACGACCGTTCTTC	CASSPPTSGGRPFF
TRBV28	TRBD2	TRBJ2-5	NA	TGTGCCAGCAGTCTACTCCCGCTGGACGGGAGGAAAGAGACCCAGTACTTC	CASSLLPLDGRKETQYF
TRBV2	NA	TRBJ1-4	few	TGTGCCAGCAGTGAAGCGGGCGACGGAAATGAAAAACTGTTTTTT	CASSEAGDGNEKLFF
TRBV11-1	NA	TRBJ2-1	NA	TGTGCCAGCAGCCATAGCGGTCGAGTTAATGAGCAGTTCTTC	CASSHSGRVNEQFF
TRBV9	NA	TRBJ1-1	NA	TGTGCCAGCAGCGTAGGGCTGGGGGTACGAAATGAAGCTTTCTTT	CASSVGLGVRNEAFF
TRBV10-3	NA	TRBJ2-1	NA	TGTGCCACCACTGGGACGGGAGTATCGGATGAGCAGTTCTTC	CATTGTGVSDEQFF
TRBV5-6	TRBD1	TRBJ2-3	NA	TGTGCCAGCAGCATACCCGGGACAGGACGCACAGATACGCAGTATTTT	CASSIPGTGRTDTQYF
TRBV7-8	TRBD1	TRBJ2-7	NA	TGTGCCAGCAGCCGGGACAGCACCTACGAGCAGTACTTC	CASSRDSTYEQYF
TRBV7-9	TRBD1	TRBJ1-1	few	TGTGCCAGCAGCTCGACAGGGGCCACTGAAGCTTTCTTT	CASSSTGATEAFF
TRBV4-2	NA	TRBJ1-5	NA	TGTGCCAGCAGCCAATTAACCGCGGGGGGGCCCCAGCATTTT	CASSQLTAGGPQHF
TRBV5-6	NA	TRBJ2-7	NA	TGTGCCAGCAGCCATACCAGGGACGAGCAGTACTTC	CASSHTRDEQYF
TRBV19	TRBD2	TRBJ2-7	NA	TGTGCCAGTAGTATATCTGCTAGCGGGAGCCCCGAGCAGTACTTC	CASSISASGSPEQYF
TRBV4-1	NA	TRBJ2-2	NA	TGCGCCAGCAGCCTTTCACACAGCTTTAGCGGGGAGCTGTTTTTT	CASSLSHSFSGELFF
TRBV27	NA	TRBJ2-1	NA	TGTGCCAGCAGCCGGGACGGCTCGGGGAATGAGCAGTTCTTC	CASSRDGSGNEQFF
TRBV5-4	NA	TRBJ1-2	NA	TGTGCCAGCAGCTTGGATACCTATGGCTACACCTTC	CASSLDTYGYTF
TRBV7-9	NA	TRBJ2-3	NA	TGTGCCAGCAGCTCCTACCGTAGCTCCTGGGCAGATACGCAGTATTTT	CASSSYRSSWADTQYF
TRBV4-2	TRBD1	TRBJ1-2	NA	TGTGCCAGCAGCCAAGGAGCGGGACAGGGGATCCTTGGCTATGGCTACACCTTC	CASSQGAGQGILGYGYTF
TRBV7-9	NA	TRBJ2-3	NA	TGTGCCAGCAGGATCGGCAGGAGCACAGATACGCAGTATTTT	CASRIGRSTDTQYF
TRBV30	TRBD2	TRBJ2-1	NA	TGTGCCTGGAGCCCGGGGGAGGGCAATGAGCAGTTCTTC	CAWSPGEGNEQFF
TRBV29-1	NA	TRBJ2-7	NA	TGCAGCGTTGGGGTTCAGCTCCGTGGCGAGCAGTACTTC	CSVGVQLRGEQYF
TRBV15	NA	TRBJ2-1	NA	TGTGCCACCAGCAGAGATTTGGACAATGAGCAGTTCTTC	CATSRDLDNEQFF
TRBV28	TRBD1	TRBJ2-7	NA	TGTGCCAGCAGGGGGTCGGGACAGGGCAGCGAGCAGTACTTC	CASRGSGQGSEQYF
TRBV18	NA	TRBJ2-3	NA	TGTGCCAGCTCACCGACAGGGAGGGATACGCAGTATTTT	CASSPTGRDTQYF
TRBV11-2	NA	TRBJ1-2	NA	TGTGCGTCAGGGGAGGTCCGGAACTATGGCTACACCTTC	CASGEVRNYGYTF
TRBV6-5	NA	TRBJ1-2	NA	TGTGCCAGCAGTTACTCAGTTGGCGGTGGCTACACCTTC	CASSYSVGGGYTF
TRBV5-1	NA	TRBJ2-3	once	TGCGCCAGCAGAGTAGCGGCACGCGCAGATACGCAGTATTTT	CASRVAARADTQYF
TRBV7-8	NA	TRBJ1-1	NA	TGTGCCAGCAGCTCGCCGTTCCGGACTGGGAACACTGAAGCTTTCTTT	CASSSPFRTGNTEAFF
TRBV5-4	NA	TRBJ2-7	NA	TGTGCCAGCAGCTTGGACAGGAATGAGCAGTACTTC	CASSLDRNEQYF
TRBV19	NA	TRBJ2-7	NA	TGTGCCAGATATACAGACGAGCAGTACTTC	CARYTDEQYF
TRBV2	NA	TRBJ1-4	NA	TGTGCCAGCAGCTTAGGCTCAACTAATGAAAAACTGTTTTTT	CASSLGSTNEKLFF
TRBV6-1	NA	TRBJ2-5	NA	TGTGCCAGCAGACTCGGGACTCGGGGAGAGACCCAGTACTTC	CASRLGTRGETQYF